Listed below are T cell receptor beta chains from one sample, sequenced in a study of T cell changes during pregnancy in multiple sclerosis. Using immunoSEQ multiplex PCR, the repertoire was profiled, and TCRdb retains in-frame clones only, with some absent. The sample has 37,000 or so clones; nearly 90% are singletons. The specimen comprised CD4+ T cells from peripheral blood mononuclear cells, sampled in the first trimester of pregnancy. The receptors shown here come from a female donor with multiple sclerosis, enrolled in a pregnancy study. Both conserved end residues are part of each CDR3. D genes are given only for firm matches. The size field is filled for only some rows; it gives once, few, many or a size class.

clone size | J gene | D gene | V gene | CDR3 DNA | CDR3 protein
. | TRBJ2-3 | TRBD2 | TRBV7-2 | TGTGCCAGCAGCTTAACTAGCGGGGGGTCCGTCACAGATACGCAGTATTTT | CASSLTSGGSVTDTQYF
. | TRBJ2-2 | . | TRBV5-4 | TGTGCCAGCAGCGGACCGGAGGAGGAGCTGTTTTTT | CASSGPEEELFF
. | TRBJ1-4 | . | TRBV5-1 | TGCGCCAGCAGCTTGGGAAACAATCACAAAAGTGAAAAACTGTTTTTT | CASSLGNNHKSEKLFF
. | TRBJ2-1 | . | TRBV30 | TGTGCCTGGAGTCCCTTCAATGAGCAGTTCTTC | CAWSPFNEQFF
. | TRBJ2-6 | TRBD1 | TRBV4-3 | TGCGCCAGCAGCCAAGATGTTCCAGGGGGCGGTGGGGCCAACGTCCTGACTTTC | CASSQDVPGGGGANVLTF
. | TRBJ2-7 | TRBD1 | TRBV5-1 | TGCGCCAGCAGCCTCTTGACAGGGGGCGCCTACGAGCAGTACTTC | CASSLLTGGAYEQYF
. | TRBJ2-3 | . | TRBV7-5 | TGTGTCAGAAGCTCGGTAGCGGGGGGGGTGGATACGCAGTATTTT | CVRSSVAGGVDTQYF
. | TRBJ2-3 | TRBD2 | TRBV7-2 | TGTGCCAGCAGCTCTAGCGGGGGTTGGGCAGATACGCAGTATTTT | CASSSSGGWADTQYF
few | TRBJ1-2 | . | TRBV25-1 | TGTGCCAGCAGCTTGAGCGGGCGGATTAACTATGGCTACACCTTC | CASSLSGRINYGYTF
. | TRBJ1-5 | TRBD1 | TRBV7-9 | TGTGCCAGCAGCTTAGAGTGGGACAGGGGAAATCAGCCCCAGCATTTT | CASSLEWDRGNQPQHF
. | TRBJ1-2 | . | TRBV11-2 | TGTGCCAGCAGCCCGACAGGCCAATATGGCTACACCTTC | CASSPTGQYGYTF
once | TRBJ2-3 | . | TRBV20-1 | TGCAGTCCACAGGGAACAGATACGCAGTATTTT | CSPQGTDTQYF